The entry below describes one TCR beta chain. It has no known antigen specificity. No per-base quality is available; no much larger clone lies one base away. Including the terminal cysteine and phenylalanine, the CDR3 comprises 16 residues. This entry keeps only the CDR3 DNA: 48 bases, framed from base 1. Trimmed from V: 0 bases; trimmed from J: 2 bases; junction bases lacking a gene match: 4. According to the germline V gene (reference sequence), CDR1 reads LNHNV and CDR2 reads YYDKDF. This sample was taken from a study of T cell changes during pregnancy in multiple sclerosis (dated by TCRdb to the late 2010s). In terms of the full investigation: In women with multiple sclerosis, the researchers looked at how the T cell repertoire shifted as pregnancy progressed.

Libraries came from the immunoSEQ multiplex PCR assay. In TCRdb, the immuneACCESS table is reduced to in-frame sequences with V and J assigned. These tables do not hold every clone; where another copy was compared, an unresolved V gene accounts for under half, and the others remain unexplained. For this sample the table gives around 60,000 clones, of which just under 95% were detected only once. The ten largest clones represent less than 0.45% of the sample. This specimen consisted of CD4+ T cells from peripheral blood mononuclear cells, obtained before pregnancy. Recombination joined TRBV15 with TRBJ2-7; 10 central nucleotides agree with TRBD1. The receptor was derived from a female donor with multiple sclerosis, enrolled in a pregnancy study. CDR3 sequence: CATSRDYGQGAYEQYF. The DNA reads as follows: TGTGCCACCAGCAGAGATTACGGACAGGGGGCCTACGAGCAGTACTTC.